The entry below gives a single T cell receptor (beta chain) sequence along with its context. Its matching antigen is unknown. The data were obtained in a study of shared clonotypes between healthy human individuals. Naive CD8 populations comprised CD45RO-negative cells positively selected for CCR7, excluding terminally differentiated effector memory CD45RA+ cells. Findings of the study overall: A few donors had approximately 4.6% of their naive CD4 clonotypes in common. Memory subsets generally showed lower estimated richness than naive subsets. What rarefaction showed was incomplete sorted-subset sequencing despite large depth.

The data were produced by immunoSEQ multiplex PCR, yet TCRdb's version contains in-frame clones alone and is incomplete. The sample has about 2.2 million clones, approximately 92% seen once; the top ten hold around 1.7%. This receptor was identified in a man aged 18 to 35 in good health. Some clones in this sample may be carry-over from other donors' samples. Sequenced sample: naive CD8+ T cells from PBMCs.

The CDR3 is CASSLLGREQYF. CDR3 DNA sequence: TGTGCCAGCAGTTTATTGGGCCGCGAGCAGTACTTC. This chain links TRBV27 with TRBJ2-5; D remains ambiguous. The J call may be faulty, since TRBJ2-7 better matches the DNA end. The CDR3 has 12 residues. Per the germline V gene, CDR1 is MNHEY and CDR2 is SMNVEV (reference sequence).